A single sample gave rise to the 7 T cell receptor beta chains below, sequenced in a study of cytomegalovirus exposure and HLA in healthy donors. Vbeta (60) and Jbeta (13) primers were used in the PCR. The table came from immunoSEQ multiplex PCR; TCRdb's copy has only in-frame clones and leaves some out. The sample has about 48,000 clones, and its top ten clones hold less than 2.5%. Sequencing was carried out using PBMCs. The receptor set was obtained from a woman aged 40 to 50 in good health and CMV-seronegative.

The gene calls are TRBV7-6 and TRBJ2-2; TRBD2 matches at 7 bases. Germline CDR1 is SGHVS and CDR2 is FNYEAQ. The V and J ends lost 5 bases and 6 bases, in that order; junction bases with no gene match: 12. CDR3 length equals 16 residues. CDR3 DNA: TGTGCCAGCAGCCCCCTGGGCAGCCGGGGGGCCGGGGAGCTGTTTTTT. It is translated as CASSPLGSRGAGELFF.

The chain employs TRBV5-1 and TRBJ2-1, with 9 bases matching TRBD2. Germline lookup yields CDR1 SGHRS and CDR2 YFSETQ. This CDR3 spans 13 amino acids. The V and J ends lost 7 bases and 7 bases, in that order; junction bases with no gene match: 6. The CDR3 is CASEAGGANEQFF. CDR3 DNA: TGCGCCAGCGAGGCGGGGGGGGCAAATGAGCAGTTCTTC.

Here the CDR3 DNA reads TGTGCCAGCACCGACACCAATCAGCCCCAGCATTTT. Translation: CASTDTNQPQHF. This rearrangement joins TRBV6-6 to TRBJ1-5, with D uncertain. Germline loops: CDR1 MNHNY, CDR2 SVGAGI (reference sequence). Trimming took off 7 bases at V and 3 bases at J, with 7 bases between the two ends. The CDR3 covers 12 residues.

This sequence joins TRBV7-9 and TRBJ2-7; 10 nucleotides agree with TRBD2. Germline V lookup: CDR1 SEHNR, CDR2 FQNEAQ (reference sequence). This CDR3 contains 15 residues. J lost 2 bases, V lost 5 bases, and 6 bases had no gene match. CDR3 nucleotides: TGTGCCAGCAGCCCACACAGCGGGAGGGCCTACGAGCAGTACTTC. Translation gives CASSPHSGRAYEQYF.

This sequence joins TRBV6-1 and TRBJ1-2; 8 bases match TRBD1. With V trimmed by 3 bases and J by 2 bases, 2 bases remained unmatched. Germline V CDR1 and CDR2: MNHNS, SASEGT. This CDR3 contains 14 residues. In DNA form, the CDR3 reads TGTGCCAGCAGTGACAGGGGGCGCAACTATGGCTACACCTTC. As protein: CASSDRGRNYGYTF.

CDR3 DNA: TGCGCCAGCAGCTCAAAACCTCGGGCAGGGCCCTACGAGCAGTACTTC. It is translated as CASSSKPRAGPYEQYF. The rearrangement links TRBV5-1 to TRBJ2-7; perhaps TRBD1 as D (5 bases). Per germline, CDR1 SGHRS and CDR2 YFSETQ. V was trimmed by 3 bases and J by 2 bases, leaving 18 bases between them. The CDR3 spans 16 residues. Full variable domain (missing parts from reference TRBV5-1 and TRBJ2-7): KAGVTQTPRYLIKTRGQQVTLSCSPISGHRSVSWYQQTPGQGLQFLFEYFSETQRNKGNFPGRFSGRQFSNSRSEMNVSTLELGDSALYLCASSSKPRAGPYEQYFGPGTRLTVT.

This chain links TRBV7-3 with TRBJ2-1, with D perhaps matching TRBD2 (6 bases). V lost 4 bases and J 7 bases, leaving 17 bases between the germline ends. The CDR3 runs to 15 residues. CDR1 and CDR2 (germline): SGHTA, FQGTGA. CDR3 sequence reads: CASSSLAGIPNEQFF. The CDR3 region has the DNA TGTGCCAGCAGCTCCCTGGCGGGAATCCCTAATGAGCAGTTCTTC.